Listed below are T cell receptor beta chains from one sample, sequenced in a study of beta chain features in type 1 diabetes. Assay: immunoSEQ multiplex PCR; the TCRdb copy retains only in-frame clones and omits some. In the table there are approximately 57,000 clones, around 53% of which are singletons. The specimen sequenced was Tregs from blood. The receptor set was obtained from a woman aged 40 to 50 with type 1 diabetes. The CDR3 runs from the conserved cysteine through the conserved F or W. A D gene is named only where the DNA matches it firmly. Rows give clone size only sometimes, using once, few, many, or a class for an expanded clone.

TRBJ2-1,NA,NA,TRBV27,TGTGCCAGCAGTCGGGGTAGCTCCTACAATGAGCAGTTCTTC,CASSRGSSYNEQFF
TRBJ2-5,NA,NA,TRBV7-8,TGTGCCAGCAGCCTAGGGAGGTTCGAGACCCAGTACTTC,CASSLGRFETQYF
TRBJ1-3,few,TRBD1,TRBV7-9,TGTGCCAGCAGCTGGGACAGGGAGAACGGAAACACCATATATTTT,CASSWDRENGNTIYF
TRBJ2-7,few,NA,TRBV10-3,TGTGCCATCGGCCGGTCAGACAGCCCCTACGAGCAGTACTTC,CAIGRSDSPYEQYF
TRBJ1-1,once,NA,TRBV5-4,TGTGCCAGCAGCTTTGGGGGCGTGCGGACTGAAGCTTTCTTT,CASSFGGVRTEAFF
TRBJ2-1,NA,TRBD2,TRBV5-6,TGTGCCAGCAGCCCCCCTAGCGGGGATTACAATGAGCAGTTCTTC,CASSPPSGDYNEQFF
TRBJ1-4,NA,NA,TRBV5-1,TGCGCAACCCGGGAAGCAACTAATGAAAAACTGTTTTTT,CATREATNEKLFF
TRBJ2-2,NA,NA,TRBV6-5,TGTGCCAGCAGTGACAGCCCGAACACCGGGGAGCTGTTTTTT,CASSDSPNTGELFF
TRBJ2-6,NA,NA,TRBV7-2,TGTGCCAGCAGCTTAGGAGGGTTCGGGGCCAACGTCCTGACTTTC,CASSLGGFGANVLTF
TRBJ1-5,NA,TRBD1,TRBV19,TGTGCCAGTAGCAATTATTATGGACAGGTCAATCAGCCCCAGCATTTT,CASSNYYGQVNQPQHF
TRBJ1-2,NA,NA,TRBV6-6,TGTGCCAGCAGCCTCGGACAAGCCTCTTGGTATGGCTACACCTTC,CASSLGQASWYGYTF
TRBJ1-2,few,NA,TRBV7-3,TGTGCCAGCAGCTTAGGGGCCCAGAAGGGCTACACCTTC,CASSLGAQKGYTF
TRBJ2-2,NA,NA,TRBV11-3,TGTGCCAGCAGCTCGAGACAGGGAGGTAGCACCGGGGAGCTGTTTTTT,CASSSRQGGSTGELFF
TRBJ1-1,few,NA,TRBV5-1,TGCGCCAGCAGCTTGGTGGTTGGGAGGCGGGTTGAAGCTTTCTTT,CASSLVVGRRVEAFF
TRBJ1-2,NA,NA,TRBV29-1,TGCAGCGTTGAACGGGCTAACTATGGCTACACCTTC,CSVERANYGYTF
TRBJ1-2,NA,TRBD1,TRBV7-2,TGTGCCAGCAGCACCCGGGACAGGGACGGCTACACCTTC,CASSTRDRDGYTF
TRBJ2-3,NA,NA,TRBV6-5,TGTGCCAGCAGTTACAAGGTTCGACTGGGTACGCAGTATTTT,CASSYKVRLGTQYF
TRBJ1-2,few,TRBD1,TRBV19,TGTGCCAGTAGTTCACGACAGGGAGGCAGTGGCTACACCTTC,CASSSRQGGSGYTF
TRBJ2-5,NA,NA,TRBV7-2,TGTGCCAGCAGCTTTCTAGCGAGGGAAGAGACCCAGTACTTC,CASSFLAREETQYF
TRBJ1-5,NA,NA,TRBV27,TGTGCCAGCAGTCCGCGGACAGTCTATGGGGAGCAGCAGCCCCAGCATTTT,CASSPRTVYGEQQPQHF
TRBJ1-5,NA,NA,TRBV7-3,TGTGCCAGCAGCTTTGGACAGTTCCAGCCCCAGCATTTT,CASSFGQFQPQHF
TRBJ1-1,NA,NA,TRBV4-3,TGCGCCAGCAGCCAAGATCGAGACACTGAAGCTTTCTTT,CASSQDRDTEAFF
TRBJ2-1,NA,TRBD2,TRBV28,TGTGCCAGCAATCTCCTCGGGACTACCTACAATGAGCAGTTCTTC,CASNLLGTTYNEQFF
TRBJ1-2,NA,NA,TRBV29-1,TGCAGCGTTGTACCCCAGGGAGGAGGAAATGGCTACACCTTC,CSVVPQGGGNGYTF
TRBJ2-2,NA,NA,TRBV5-1,TGCGCCAGCAGCTTAATAGCGGCGAACACCGGGGAGCTGTTTTTT,CASSLIAANTGELFF
TRBJ2-7,NA,TRBD1,TRBV7-6,TGTGCCAGCAGCTTAGCACAAGCCGGGACAGGGGGTGGCGAGCAGTACTTC,CASSLAQAGTGGGEQYF
TRBJ2-5,NA,TRBD2,TRBV10-3,TGTGCCATCAGGGGAGCGGGGGGAACCTATACAGAGCAGTACTTC,CAIRGAGGTYTEQYF
TRBJ1-4,NA,NA,TRBV11-1,TGTGCCAGCAGCTCAGAGATTCCAGGGGACGAAAAACTGTTTTTT,CASSSEIPGDEKLFF
TRBJ2-1,NA,TRBD2,TRBV7-9,TGTGCCAGCAGCAGAGCGGGAGGGTTGGATGAGCAGTTCTTC,CASSRAGGLDEQFF
TRBJ1-4,NA,NA,TRBV6-6,TGTGCCAGCAGCGGTCTCGCTAATGAAAAACTGTTTTTT,CASSGLANEKLFF
TRBJ2-1,NA,TRBD2,TRBV6-6,TGTGCCAGCTCATACCGACTCGGGAGGACCTACAATGAGCAGTTCTTC,CASSYRLGRTYNEQFF
TRBJ1-2,NA,NA,TRBV5-4,TGTGCCAGCAGCGGGAGGGGACGGCAGATAAACTATGGCTACACCTTC,CASSGRGRQINYGYTF
TRBJ2-1,few,NA,TRBV6-5,TGTGCCAGCAGTTACGAACAGGGTTCCTACAATGAGCAGTTCTTC,CASSYEQGSYNEQFF
TRBJ2-1,NA,TRBD2,TRBV7-3,TGTGCCAGCAGCTTAGCGGGGGGGACCTACAATGAGCAGTTCTTC,CASSLAGGTYNEQFF
TRBJ2-2,few,NA,TRBV28,TGTGCCAGCAGCACGAGGGCCTTGAACACCGGGGAGCTGTTTTTT,CASSTRALNTGELFF
TRBJ2-7,few,NA,TRBV7-9,TGTGCCAGCAGCCAACAGGCCTACGAGCAGTACTTC,CASSQQAYEQYF
TRBJ1-1,NA,NA,TRBV18,TGTGCCAGCTCACCAGCGGGGCTGGGCACTGAAGCTTTCTTT,CASSPAGLGTEAFF
TRBJ1-2,NA,NA,TRBV4-2,TGTGCCAGCAGCCAAGGAGTTGTACGTTATGGCTACACCTTC,CASSQGVVRYGYTF
TRBJ1-2,NA,TRBD1,TRBV4-2,TGTGCCAGCAGCCAAGTGAGGACAGGTGGGGCGACTATAAGTGGCTACACCTTC,CASSQVRTGGATISGYTF
TRBJ1-5,few,TRBD1,TRBV2,TGTGCCAGCAGTTATACAGGGGGCAATCAGCCCCAGCATTTT,CASSYTGGNQPQHF
TRBJ2-3,NA,TRBD2,TRBV13,TGTGCCAGCAGCTTAGCCCGGCTAGCGGGAGCAGATACGCAGTATTTT,CASSLARLAGADTQYF
TRBJ1-2,once,TRBD1,TRBV5-6,TGTGCCAGCAGCTTGGCGCAGGGGGCGGGAAATGGCTACACCTTC,CASSLAQGAGNGYTF
TRBJ2-7,NA,NA,TRBV7-3,TGTGCCAGCAGCCTCCAGGCCAGGGGTTACGAGCAGTACTTC,CASSLQARGYEQYF
TRBJ2-1,medium-sized,NA,TRBV7-2,TGTGCCAGCAGTCTTAGAGGGGGCTACAATGAGCAGTTCTTC,CASSLRGGYNEQFF
TRBJ1-1,few,NA,TRBV7-2,TGTGCCAGCAGCTTAGCCAGTACAGGGAACACTGAAGCTTTCTTT,CASSLASTGNTEAFF
TRBJ2-2,few,NA,TRBV6-1,TGTGCCAGCAGTGCTCAGGGGGGGAACACCGGGGAGCTGTTTTTT,CASSAQGGNTGELFF
TRBJ1-1,once,NA,TRBV28,TGTGCCAGCACCCTGGACACAGGACGAGCTGAAGCTTTCTTT,CASTLDTGRAEAFF
TRBJ2-7,few,NA,TRBV18,TGTGCCAGCTCACCCGTAAGGGGGAGGGCCTACGAGCAGTACTTC,CASSPVRGRAYEQYF
TRBJ2-5,NA,NA,TRBV6-4,TGTGCCAGCTCTCCCCAATTGGGCGACCAAGAGACCCAGTACTTC,CASSPQLGDQETQYF
TRBJ2-7,NA,NA,TRBV19,TGTGCCAGTGCCAGGGCCGGTAGCTCCTACGAGCAGTACTTC,CASARAGSSYEQYF
TRBJ1-1,NA,NA,TRBV14,TGTGCCAGCAGCCCCGCGGGGAACACTGAAGCTTTCTTT,CASSPAGNTEAFF
TRBJ1-1,NA,NA,TRBV10-3,TGTGCCATCAGTGAGTCAGCCCGGGGGGTCACTGAAGCTTTCTTT,CAISESARGVTEAFF
TRBJ2-7,few,NA,TRBV11-2,TGTGCCAGCAGCTTACAACACGGGACCTACGAGCAGTACTTC,CASSLQHGTYEQYF
TRBJ2-7,NA,TRBD1,TRBV28,TGTGCCAGCAGACCGGACAGGGTGGGCGAGCAGTACTTC,CASRPDRVGEQYF
TRBJ2-5,NA,NA,TRBV7-2,TGTGCCAGCAGCGCCCTAGCGAACGGCGAGACCCAGTACTTC,CASSALANGETQYF
TRBJ1-2,NA,NA,TRBV7-9,TGTGCCAGCAGCTTCGGCAGGGGCGAGGATAGCTATGGCTACACCTTC,CASSFGRGEDSYGYTF
TRBJ1-1,NA,NA,TRBV28,TGTGCCAGCAGTAGCAACACTGAAGCTTTCTTT,CASSSNTEAFF
TRBJ2-7,NA,NA,TRBV6-5,TGTGCCAGCAGTTACAGGTTGACGGGTGAGCAGTACTTC,CASSYRLTGEQYF
TRBJ2-1,NA,NA,TRBV9,TGTGCCAGCAGCGTTGGGGCCCTGCTATACAATGAGCAGTTCTTC,CASSVGALLYNEQFF